The 14 T cell receptor beta chains in this list originate from one sample, sequenced in a study of blood T cell repertoires in COVID-19. This table comes from immunoSEQ multiplex PCR, and its TCRdb copy is limited to in-frame clones, with some not included. The table lists about 250,000 clones, approximately 86% of them singletons. The material sequenced was peripheral blood. The origin of the receptors is a woman aged 55-70 years who had recovered from COVID-19.

This chain links TRBV9 with TRBJ1-6; possibly TRBD1 for D (5 bases). Germline V lookup: CDR1 SGDLS, CDR2 YYNGEE. V lost 4 bases to trimming and J lost 4 bases, with 18 bases between them. This CDR3 region has 17 residues. The CDR3 region is CASSPEPGVGYNSPLHF. The DNA of the CDR3 is TGTGCCAGCAGCCCAGAACCGGGGGTCGGATATAATTCACCCCTCCACTTT.

The V gene is TRBV3-1 (or the pseudogene TRBV3-2), the J gene TRBJ2-5; 7 bases fit TRBD1. The V gene end was trimmed by 8 bases and the J gene end by 4 bases; junction bases not matched to a gene: 7. The length of the CDR3 is 13 residues. Germline V gives CDR1 LGHDT, CDR2 YNNKEL (reference sequence). CDR3 coding DNA: TGTGCCAGCTTACAGGGGTCTGGAGAGACCCAGTACTTC. This gives the protein CASLQGSGETQYF.

V gene TRBV11-2 combines with J gene TRBJ1-5; D is unresolved. The ends were cut back, 3 bases at V and 5 bases at J, with 14 bases in the middle. CDR1 and CDR2 (germline): SGHAT, FQNNGV. The CDR3 is 15 residues long. This CDR3 is CASSFDGRVDQPQHF. The CDR3 DNA follows: TGTGCCAGCAGCTTTGACGGGAGGGTGGATCAGCCCCAGCATTTT.

J is TRBJ1-5 and V is TRBV15; a possible D gene is TRBD1 (6 bases). The V end lost 0 bases, the J end lost 2 bases, and 11 bases lay between the germline ends. The CDR3 extends over 16 amino acids. Germline loops: CDR1 LNHNV, CDR2 YYDKDF (reference sequence). The CDR3 reads CATSREGRGGNQPQHF. The CDR3 bases are TGTGCCACCAGCAGAGAGGGGAGGGGGGGCAATCAGCCCCAGCATTTT.

This chain uses TRBV19 with TRBJ2-4, with 10 bases identical to TRBD1. Germline V gene data show CDR1 as LNHDA and CDR2 as SQIVND (reference sequence). This CDR3 comprises 13 residues. J lost 9 bases, V lost 7 bases, and 6 bases had no gene match. This chain's CDR3 is CASIPRDRGIQYF. The CDR3, as DNA: TGTGCCAGTATCCCCCGGGACAGGGGCATTCAGTACTTC.

The chain has TRBV3-1 (or the pseudogene TRBV3-2) and TRBJ2-1; 9 bases match TRBD1. V was clipped by 1 base and J by 7 bases; unmatched bases: 5. Germline values: CDR1 LGHDT, CDR2 YNNKEL (reference sequence). This CDR3 region has 15 residues. CDR3 protein: CASSQGRQGVNEQFF. Written as DNA, the CDR3 is TGTGCCAGCAGCCAAGGAAGACAGGGGGTAAATGAGCAGTTCTTC.

The chain links TRBV18 to TRBJ2-3; possible D gene TRBD1, 6 bases. V gave up 8 bases and J gave up 2 bases, with 14 bases separating them. The CDR3 runs 14 residues. Germline assignment: CDR1 KGHSH and CDR2 LQKENI. This chain's CDR3 is CASRPGHNTDTQYF. The CDR3, as DNA: TGTGCCAGCCGTCCGGGACACAACACAGATACGCAGTATTTT.

The J gene is TRBJ2-1, the V gene TRBV7-3; 14 bases line up with TRBD2. The CDR3 has 19 residues. V lost 5 bases and J lost 4; bases outside the gene matches: 13. Germline values: CDR1 SGHTA, CDR2 FQGTGA. The CDR3 loop is CASSATGTSGGNRYNEQFF. Written as DNA, the CDR3 is TGTGCCAGCAGCGCAACCGGGACTAGCGGGGGAAACAGGTACAATGAGCAGTTCTTC.

The CDR3 DNA sequence: TGTGCCAGTAGTCCTTCCGGGACAGGGGGCGGAAACACCATATATTTT. Translated: CASSPSGTGGGNTIYF. The chain couples TRBV19 to TRBJ1-3; 12 bases align to TRBD1. J lost 4 bases, V lost 5 bases, and 6 bases had no gene match. Germline V gene lookup returns CDR1 LNHDA and CDR2 SQIVND (reference sequence). This CDR3 spans 16 amino acids.

The chain recombines TRBV6-5 with TRBJ2-7, with a tentative D call TRBD1 (6 bases). V lost 6 bases and J 3 bases, leaving 18 bases between the germline ends. The CDR3 has 15 residues. From germline, CDR1 is MNHEY and CDR2 SVGAGI. The chain's CDR3 is CASRAILDSYYEQYF. Here the CDR3 DNA reads TGTGCCAGCAGGGCGATTCTGGACAGCTACTACGAGCAGTACTTC.

In its sample, this clone was seen once. The chain uses TRBV11-1 and TRBJ2-2; D is perhaps TRBD2 (6 bases). V lost 4 bases and J 8 bases, leaving 14 bases between the germline ends. Germline CDR1 SGHAT, CDR2 FQDESV (reference sequence). The CDR3 spans 14 residues. The CDR3 nucleotides read TGTGCCAGCAGCTCGACGTCCGGGGGTGGGGAGCTGTTTTTT. It codes for CASSSTSGGGELFF.

The rearrangement links TRBV7-8 to TRBJ2-2, with 9 bases aligning to TRBD2. CDR3 size: 16 residues. CDR1 and CDR2 (germline): SGHVS, FQNEAQ. V was pared by 3 bases and J by 6 bases, with 8 bases of the junction left unmatched. DNA for the CDR3: TGTGCCAGCAGCTTCGGGACTAGCCGTTTTGCCGGGGAGCTGTTTTTT. It specifies CASSFGTSRFAGELFF.

For the CDR3, the DNA is TGCGCCAGCAGTCTACGGACAGATACGAACACCGGGGAGCTGTTTTTT. Translating gives CASSLRTDTNTGELFF. This sequence joins TRBV23-1 and TRBJ2-2; tentative D call: TRBD1 (6 bases). TRBV23-1 is designated an ORF whose function remains uncertain. The CDR3 is 16 residues long. Trimming took 4 bases from V and 0 from J, leaving 12 bases between them.

J is TRBJ1-2 and V is TRBV12-3 or TRBV12-4; D might be TRBD1 (5 bases). CDR3 length: 13 amino acids. V was pared by 3 bases and J by 7 bases, with 12 bases between. CDR3 sequence: CASSFPGRRGYTF. The CDR3 DNA reads as TGTGCCAGCAGTTTTCCAGGGCGGCGTGGCTACACCTTC.